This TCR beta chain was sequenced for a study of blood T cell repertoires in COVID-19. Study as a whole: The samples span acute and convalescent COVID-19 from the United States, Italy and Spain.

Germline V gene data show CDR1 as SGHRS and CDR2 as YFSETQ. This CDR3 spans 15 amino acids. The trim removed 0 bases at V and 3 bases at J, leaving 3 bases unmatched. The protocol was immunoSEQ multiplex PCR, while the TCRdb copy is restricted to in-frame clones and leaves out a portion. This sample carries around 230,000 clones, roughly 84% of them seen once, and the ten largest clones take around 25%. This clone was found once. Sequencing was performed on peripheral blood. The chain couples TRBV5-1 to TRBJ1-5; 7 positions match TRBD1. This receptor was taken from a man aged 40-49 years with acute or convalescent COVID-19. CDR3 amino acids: CASSLETGFNQPQHF. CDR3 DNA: TGCGCCAGCAGCTTGGAGACAGGGTTCAATCAGCCCCAGCATTTT.